The source of this T cell receptor beta chain is a study of T-cell reconstitution after alpha-beta-depleted transplantation in children. Study results and limitations: At around two months after transplant, the alpha-beta T cells were reportedly derived from several hundred expanded clones that came from non-depleted graft cells. Among T cells one year after transplant, newly produced cells accounted for most counts and diversity. From surviving recipient T cells and thymic progenitors came the high day-60 TCRbeta diversity observed in some patients.

Germline-derived CDR1 and CDR2 are KGHSH and LQKENI. This CDR3 is built from 15 residues. Trimming took 0 bases from V and 0 from J; bases not matched to a gene: 1. This clonotype was seen at least ten times. Its antigen is currently unknown. TCRbeta library construction was performed incorporating unique molecular identifiers. TCRdb re-called the PCR reads through MiXCR, storing one row per CDR3 protein. The top ten hold around 30% of the sample, which has tens of thousands of distinct CDR3 sequences, about 5% seen once. This sequence joins TRBV18 and TRBJ2-7; 8 positions agree with TRBD1. The clonotype comes from a female patient between 2 and 10 years old who had a stem cell transplant for aplastic anemia, so the T cells may come from the graft donor. The starting material was PBMCs, mostly from graft donor cells, obtained 60 days after TCRalphabeta/CD19-depleted stem cell transplant. The CDR3 coding sequence is TGTGCCAGCTCACCACCGGGACAGGCCTCCTACGAGCAGTACTTC. It specifies CASSPPGQASYEQYF.